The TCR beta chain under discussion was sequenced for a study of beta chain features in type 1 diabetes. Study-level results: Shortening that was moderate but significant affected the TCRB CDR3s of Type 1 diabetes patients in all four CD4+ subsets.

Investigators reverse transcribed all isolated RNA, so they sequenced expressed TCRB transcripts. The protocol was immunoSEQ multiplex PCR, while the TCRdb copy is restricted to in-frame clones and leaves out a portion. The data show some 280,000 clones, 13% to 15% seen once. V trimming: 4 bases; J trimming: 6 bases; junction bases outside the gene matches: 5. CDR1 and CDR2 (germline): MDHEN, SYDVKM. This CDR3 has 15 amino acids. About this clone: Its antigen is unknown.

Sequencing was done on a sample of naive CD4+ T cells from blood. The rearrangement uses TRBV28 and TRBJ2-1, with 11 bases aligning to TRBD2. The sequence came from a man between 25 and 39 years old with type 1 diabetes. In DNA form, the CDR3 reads TGTGCCAGCAGTTGGGGGGGACTAGCGGTCAATGAGCAGTTCTTC. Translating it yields CASSWGGLAVNEQFF.